This T cell receptor beta chain was documented in a study of blood T cell repertoires in COVID-19. Turning to the study itself: From the United States, Italy and Spain came samples of acute and convalescent COVID-19.

In germline, CDR1 is LNHNV, CDR2 YYDKDF (reference sequence). J gave up 3 bases and V 2 bases, and 1 base lay outside the gene matches. CDR3 length: 16 amino acids. The data were produced by immunoSEQ multiplex PCR, yet TCRdb's version contains in-frame clones alone and is incomplete. Seen here are over 200,000 clones, 89% observed once, and the top ten hold 5.5% to 8%. Sequences were obtained from peripheral blood. The V call is TRBV15, the J call TRBJ2-3; 14 bases align to TRBD2. This receptor was taken from a man aged 60 to 69 who had recovered from COVID-19. The chain's CDR3 is CATSRRTSGRTDTQYF. The CDR3 nucleotides read TGTGCCACCAGCAGACGGACTAGCGGGAGGACAGATACGCAGTATTTT.